Listed below are T cell receptor beta chains from one sample, sequenced in a study of identical twins. TCRdb re-called the 5' RACE reads with MiXCR, one entry per CDR3 protein. The table lists about 920,000 distinct CDR3 sequences, about 12% of them singletons. The sample was also reused in another study, on yellow fever vaccine responses in identical twins.

What was sequenced was PBMCs. These receptors were obtained from a woman younger than 35 in good health. Each CDR3 is given with its conserved first and last residue. D genes are given only for firm matches. Only some rows state a clone size, as once, few, many or a class for expanded clones.

j_call: TRBJ1-1
v_call: TRBV7-9
d_call: NA
clone_size: few
cdr3_nt: TGTGCCAGCAGCTCCAGGGATATGAACACTGAAGCTTTCTTT
cdr3_aa: CASSSRDMNTEAFF

j_call: TRBJ1-1
v_call: TRBV5-1
d_call: NA
clone_size: NA
cdr3_nt: TGCGCCAGCTTCGGGGGGGCGAACACTGAAGCTTTCTTT
cdr3_aa: CASFGGANTEAFF

j_call: TRBJ1-2
v_call: TRBV20-1
d_call: TRBD1
clone_size: few
cdr3_nt: TGCAGTGCTAATACAGGGGGCGTGGATGGCTACACCTTC
cdr3_aa: CSANTGGVDGYTF

j_call: TRBJ2-3
v_call: TRBV20-1
d_call: TRBD2
clone_size: few
cdr3_nt: TGCAGTGCTAGAGGGGTAAAAGCGGGGGTGCCCACAGATACGCAGTATTTT
cdr3_aa: CSARGVKAGVPTDTQYF

j_call: TRBJ2-7
v_call: TRBV6-5
d_call: NA
clone_size: NA
cdr3_nt: TGTGCCAGCAGTTACATGGAAGGCCCCTACGAGCAGTACTTC
cdr3_aa: CASSYMEGPYEQYF

j_call: TRBJ2-5
v_call: TRBV5-1
d_call: NA
clone_size: many
cdr3_nt: TGCGCCAGCAGCTTCTCCCGGGGAGGATTAGAGACCCAGTACTTC
cdr3_aa: CASSFSRGGLETQYF

j_call: TRBJ2-1
v_call: TRBV18
d_call: TRBD2
clone_size: few
cdr3_nt: TGTGCCAGCTCACCACAAAATCCGGGACTACTAAGGCCCGGTGAGCAGTTCTTC
cdr3_aa: CASSPQNPGLLRPGEQFF

j_call: TRBJ2-2
v_call: TRBV4-2
d_call: TRBD2
clone_size: NA
cdr3_nt: TGTGCCAGCAGCCAAGATCCCCTAGCGGGGTATGTCGGGGAGCTGTTTTTT
cdr3_aa: CASSQDPLAGYVGELFF

j_call: TRBJ2-3
v_call: TRBV7-3
d_call: NA
clone_size: few
cdr3_nt: TGTGCCAGCAGCCGATTCGGGGGAGCCACAGATACGCAGTATTTT
cdr3_aa: CASSRFGGATDTQYF

j_call: TRBJ2-1
v_call: TRBV7-9
d_call: NA
clone_size: many
cdr3_nt: TGTGCCAGCAGCTTAGGTTCGGGGCCGAGGGAGCAGTTCTTC
cdr3_aa: CASSLGSGPREQFF

j_call: TRBJ2-2
v_call: TRBV19
d_call: NA
clone_size: few
cdr3_nt: TGTGCCAGTACGCGTGCGGAGAACACCGGGGAGCTGTTTTTT
cdr3_aa: CASTRAENTGELFF

j_call: TRBJ2-1
v_call: TRBV20-1
d_call: NA
clone_size: NA
cdr3_nt: TGCAGTGCTAGAGACAAGGTTCCCGCCAATGAGCAGTTCTTC
cdr3_aa: CSARDKVPANEQFF

j_call: TRBJ2-7
v_call: TRBV7-6
d_call: TRBD1
clone_size: few
cdr3_nt: TGTGCCAGCGGATACGATCTGACAGGGCCCTCCTACGAGCAGTACTTC
cdr3_aa: CASGYDLTGPSYEQYF

j_call: TRBJ2-3
v_call: TRBV28
d_call: TRBD2
clone_size: NA
cdr3_nt: TGTGCCAGCAGTTTCGCTAGCGGGAGGGGAACAGATACGCAGTATTTT
cdr3_aa: CASSFASGRGTDTQYF

j_call: TRBJ2-1
v_call: TRBV6-2/TRBV6-3
d_call: TRBD2
clone_size: few
cdr3_nt: TGTGCCAGCAGTCGCGGACTAGGAGTCTATGAGCAGTTCTTC
cdr3_aa: CASSRGLGVYEQFF

j_call: TRBJ2-2
v_call: TRBV29-1
d_call: NA
clone_size: few
cdr3_nt: TGCAGCGTTCTGACCGGGGCCGGGGAGCTGTTTTTT
cdr3_aa: CSVLTGAGELFF

j_call: TRBJ2-1
v_call: TRBV7-2
d_call: TRBD2
clone_size: NA
cdr3_nt: TGTGCCAGCAGCGACCGGGCGGGGGACTCCTACAATGAGCAGTTCTTC
cdr3_aa: CASSDRAGDSYNEQFF

j_call: TRBJ2-2
v_call: TRBV5-1
d_call: TRBD2
clone_size: NA
cdr3_nt: TGCGCCAGCAGCTTGGATTACAGCGGGGGGGCGAACACCGGGGAGCTGTTTTTT
cdr3_aa: CASSLDYSGGANTGELFF

j_call: TRBJ1-5
v_call: TRBV15
d_call: NA
clone_size: NA
cdr3_nt: TGTGCCACCAGCAGACAGTTGAGGAATCAGCCCCAGCATTTT
cdr3_aa: CATSRQLRNQPQHF

j_call: TRBJ2-3
v_call: TRBV5-1
d_call: NA
clone_size: few
cdr3_nt: TGCGCCAGCAGTGCCGGACGGGCGCTGGACACAGATACGCAGTATTTT
cdr3_aa: CASSAGRALDTDTQYF